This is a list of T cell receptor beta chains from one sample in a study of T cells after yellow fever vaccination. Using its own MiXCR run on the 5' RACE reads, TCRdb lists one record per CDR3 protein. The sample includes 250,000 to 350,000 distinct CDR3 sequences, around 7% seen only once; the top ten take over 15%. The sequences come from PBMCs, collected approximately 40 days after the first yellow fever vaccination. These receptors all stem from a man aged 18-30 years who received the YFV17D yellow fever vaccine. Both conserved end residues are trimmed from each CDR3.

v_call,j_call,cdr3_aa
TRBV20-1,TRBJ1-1,SARDFKGQRTEAF
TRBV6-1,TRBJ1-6,ASSPPLGGEDSPLH
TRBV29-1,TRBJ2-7,SVVGGGHQSSYEQY
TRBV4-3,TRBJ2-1,ASSQIDRGSYNEQF
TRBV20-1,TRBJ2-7,SARDPRQGAPYEQY
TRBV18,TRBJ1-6,ASSPAGNSPLH
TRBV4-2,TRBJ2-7,ASSQGSGGEYYEQY
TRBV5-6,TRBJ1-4,ASSLAVNSHNEKLF
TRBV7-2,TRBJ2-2,ASSPRQVFTGELF
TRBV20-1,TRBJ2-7,SAVSGGLSYEQY
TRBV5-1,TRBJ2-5,ASSLIPGQGFQIRTQY
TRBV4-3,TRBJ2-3,ASSQEQRGGLDTQY
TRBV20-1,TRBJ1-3,SAPDRGTRNTIY
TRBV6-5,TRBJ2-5,ASSSYGTGDERTQY
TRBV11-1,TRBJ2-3,ASIPGVAGPSGADTQY
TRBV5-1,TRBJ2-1,ASSLIDLNEQF
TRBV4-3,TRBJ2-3,ASSLQGNTADTQY
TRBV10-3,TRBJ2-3,AISDDRFGRLGSADTQY
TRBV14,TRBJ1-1,ASSQDRGRVTEAF
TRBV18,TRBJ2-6,ASSPPPGFPDYSGANVLT
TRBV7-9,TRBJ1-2,ASSVRDRGYYGYT